These 17 T cell receptor beta chains originate from one sample sequenced in a study of cytomegalovirus exposure and HLA in healthy donors. PCR was performed using 60 Vbeta and 13 Jbeta primers. Measured with immunoSEQ multiplex PCR; TCRdb has only the in-frame clones, and not every one. Among about 91,000 clones listed, 78% were seen once. Sequenced: PBMCs. The receptors come from a male donor in good health and CMV-seropositive.

The rearrangement links TRBV28 to TRBJ1-2; 9 nucleotides align to TRBD1. The CDR3 has 14 amino acids. Trimming at V came to 4 bases and at J to 6 bases, leaving 6 bases not matched to a gene. Germline lookup yields CDR1 MDHEN and CDR2 SYDVKM. The CDR3 spells CASSYQDRGDGYTF. CDR3 coding DNA: TGTGCCAGCAGTTACCAAGACAGGGGGGATGGCTACACCTTC.

The genes are TRBV5-6 and TRBJ2-3; 14 bases align to TRBD2. The V gene's germline CDR1 is SGHDT and CDR2 YYEEEE. Losses at the gene ends were 4 bases for V and 4 bases for J; bases not matched to a gene: 14. This CDR3 has 19 residues. CDR3 in DNA: TGTGCCAGCAGCCCAATAGGGACTAGCGGGAGAGGTTACCCAGATACGCAGTATTTT. Its protein product is CASSPIGTSGRGYPDTQYF.

CDR3 sequence: CASSFTGGSDTGELFF. The CDR3 DNA follows: TGCGCCAGCAGCTTTACAGGGGGCTCGGACACCGGGGAGCTGTTTTTT. The V gene is TRBV5-1, the J gene TRBJ2-2; 9 bases agree with TRBD1. The germline V gene has CDR1 SGHRS and CDR2 YFSETQ. CDR3 size: 16 residues. Germline trimming cut 2 bases from V and 3 bases from J; bases unmatched to any gene: 5.

The V and J genes are TRBV10-1 and TRBJ2-3; 13 bases are shared with TRBD2. The V segment lost 5 bases and the J segment 6 bases; nucleotides outside the gene matches: 5. This CDR3 is built from 15 residues. CDR1 WNHNN and CDR2 SYGVQD come from the germline V gene (reference sequence). CDR3 region: CASSLLAGGPDTQYF. As DNA, the CDR3 is TGCGCCAGCAGTCTACTAGCGGGGGGGCCTGATACGCAGTATTTT.

This sequence joins TRBV9 and TRBJ2-5, with D maybe TRBD2 (6 bases). Trimming took off 0 bases at V and 2 bases at J, with 17 bases between the two ends. Germline lookup yields CDR1 SGDLS and CDR2 YYNGEE. The CDR3 runs to 17 residues. CDR3 coding DNA: TGTGCCAGCAGCGTAGTAATCCAGCGGAGGGAACAAGAGACCCAGTACTTC. Amino acid sequence: CASSVVIQRREQETQYF.

This clone was seen just once. CDR3 sequence reads: CSVEDPGQALNYGYTF. In DNA, the CDR3 is TGCAGCGTTGAAGACCCCGGACAGGCGCTTAACTATGGCTACACCTTC. This sequence joins TRBV29-1 and TRBJ1-2; 7 bases are shared with TRBD1. Trimming took 0 bases from V and 1 from J; bases not matched to a gene: 8. CDR3 size: 16 residues. Germline CDR1 SQVTM, CDR2 ANQGSEA.

The CDR3 DNA reads as TGCAGCGTTGAGCTGGAGGAATCCTACGAGCAGTACTTC. Protein: CSVELEESYEQYF. The V and J genes are TRBV29-1 and TRBJ2-7; weak D call: TRBD2 (5 bases). CDR3 length: 13 amino acids. CDR1 and CDR2 (germline): SQVTM, ANQGSEA. V lost 3 bases to trimming and J lost 1 base, with 10 bases between them.

The chain employs TRBV2 and TRBJ2-7, with 9 bases lining up with TRBD1. There are 13 residues in the CDR3. Trimming at V came to 6 bases and at J to 5 bases, leaving 5 bases not matched to a gene. Germline V gene data show CDR1 as SNHLY and CDR2 as FYNNEI. CDR3 sequence: CASRGQGVHEQYF. The CDR3 nucleotides are TGTGCCAGCAGGGGACAGGGTGTCCACGAGCAGTACTTC. Together with reference TRBV2 and TRBJ2-7, the CDR3 gives the full variable domain: EPEVTQTPSHQVTQMGQEVILRCVPISNHLYFYWYRQILGQKVEFLVSFYNNEISEKSEIFDDQFSVERPDGSNFTLKIRSTKLEDSAMYFCASRGQGVHEQYFGPGTRLTVT.

The chain has TRBV7-9 and TRBJ2-7; the D is unclear. Between the trimmed V and J ends, which lost 5 bases and 3 bases, there was a span of 20 bases. CDR3 length: 16 residues. CDR1 is SEHNR, CDR2 FQNEAQ, per germline (reference sequence). The CDR3 nucleotides read TGTGCCAGCAGCGCCACTACTGGCAGAACCCTCTACGAGCAGTACTTC. It specifies CASSATTGRTLYEQYF.

This clone was detected only a few times. The chain uses TRBV6-5 and TRBJ1-1, with TRBD1 matching 7 bases. Germline V gene lookup returns CDR1 MNHEY and CDR2 SVGAGI. The CDR3 spans 13 residues. V lost 2 bases and J lost 4; bases outside the gene matches: 1. CDR3 protein: CASSYAGGTEAFF. In DNA form, the CDR3 reads TGTGCCAGCAGTTACGCAGGGGGCACTGAAGCTTTCTTT.

The J gene is TRBJ2-2, the V gene TRBV30, with D possibly matching TRBD1 (6 bases). V was trimmed by 8 bases and J by 8 bases, leaving 24 bases between them. The CDR3 contains 15 residues. Germline CDR1 is GTSNPN and CDR2 is SVGIG (reference sequence). For the CDR3, the DNA is TGTGCCCTGGTTTCGCTAGCCAGGGGTGGTGGGGAGCTGTTTTTT. The encoded protein is CALVSLARGGGELFF. The whole variable domain, filled in from reference TRBV30 and TRBJ2-2, reads SQTIHQWPATLVQPVGSPLSLECTVEGTSNPNLYWYRQAAGRGLQLLFYSVGIGQISSEVPQNLSASRPQDRQFILSSKKLLLSDSGFYLCALVSLARGGGELFFGEGSRLTVL.

The genes are TRBV28 and TRBJ1-5; D uncertain. Trimming removed 8 bases from V and 4 bases from J, with 9 bases in between. In germline, CDR1 is MDHEN, CDR2 SYDVKM. The length of the CDR3 is 12 residues. CDR3 loop: CASQVLNQPQHF. For the CDR3, the DNA is TGTGCCAGCCAAGTACTAAATCAGCCCCAGCATTTT.

V is TRBV27 and J is TRBJ1-5, with D maybe TRBD1 (5 bases). This CDR3 has 14 residues. Germline V gene lookup returns CDR1 MNHEY and CDR2 SMNVEV (reference sequence). V dropped 2 bases and J dropped 3 bases, with 8 bases sitting between them. The chain's CDR3 is CASSLRQHNQPQHF. The CDR3 DNA is TGTGCCAGCAGTTTACGACAGCACAATCAGCCCCAGCATTTT.

This rearrangement joins TRBV30 to TRBJ2-7, with TRBD1 as a possible D gene (6 bases). The V end lost 2 bases, the J end lost 4 bases, and 9 bases lay between the germline ends. CDR1 and CDR2 (germline): GTSNPN, SVGIG (reference sequence). The CDR3 spans 12 residues. CDR3 DNA sequence: TGTGCCTGGAGTAAAACAGGGTACGAGCAGTACTTC. Translated: CAWSKTGYEQYF.

This chain connects TRBV5-6 to TRBJ2-7; 8 positions agree with TRBD2. Germline V gene lookup returns CDR1 SGHDT and CDR2 YYEEEE. CDR3 size: 14 residues. V shed 1 base, J shed 3 bases, and the junction held 3 bases outside the gene matches. In DNA, the CDR3 is TGTGCCAGCAGCTTGTTTAGCGGGAACTACGAGCAGTACTTC. Translation: CASSLFSGNYEQYF.

The gene calls are TRBV7-3 and TRBJ1-5; TRBD1 is a possible D gene (5 bases). This CDR3 is built from 13 residues. V lost 5 bases and J lost 4, with 9 bases in between. Germline CDR1 SGHTA, CDR2 FQGTGA. CDR3 bases: TGTGCCAGCAGCCCCCAGGGTAATCAGCCCCAGCATTTT. This sequence encodes CASSPQGNQPQHF.

The gene calls are TRBV7-9 and TRBJ2-7; perhaps TRBD1 as D (5 bases). CDR1 is SEHNR, CDR2 FQNEAQ, per germline (reference sequence). This CDR3 is built from 15 residues. The V end was cut by 2 bases, the J end by 3 bases, with 14 bases between. DNA for the CDR3: TGTGCCAGCAGCTTATTGACAGAAAAGAACTACGAGCAGTACTTC. Translating it yields CASSLLTEKNYEQYF.